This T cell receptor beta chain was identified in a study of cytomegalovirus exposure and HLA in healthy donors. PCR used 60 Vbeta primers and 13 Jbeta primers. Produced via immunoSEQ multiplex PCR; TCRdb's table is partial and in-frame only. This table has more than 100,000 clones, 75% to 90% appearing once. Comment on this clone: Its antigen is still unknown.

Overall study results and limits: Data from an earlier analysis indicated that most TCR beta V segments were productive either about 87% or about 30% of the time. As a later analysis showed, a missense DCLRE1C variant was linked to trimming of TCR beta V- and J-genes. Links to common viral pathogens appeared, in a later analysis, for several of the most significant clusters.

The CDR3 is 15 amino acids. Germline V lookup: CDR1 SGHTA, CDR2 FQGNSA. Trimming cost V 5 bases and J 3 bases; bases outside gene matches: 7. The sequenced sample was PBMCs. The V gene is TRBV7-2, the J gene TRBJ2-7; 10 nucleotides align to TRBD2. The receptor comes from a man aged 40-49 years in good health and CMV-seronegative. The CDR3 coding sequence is TGTGCCAGCAGCCTTAATCTAGCGGGAGTCTACGAGCAGTACTTC. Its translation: CASSLNLAGVYEQYF. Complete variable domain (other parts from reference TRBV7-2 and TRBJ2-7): GAGVSQSPSNKVTEKGKDVELRCDPISGHTALYWYRQSLGQGLEFLIYFQGNSAPDKSGLPSDRFSAERTGGSVSTLTIQRTQQEDSAVYLCASSLNLAGVYEQYFGPGTRLTVT.